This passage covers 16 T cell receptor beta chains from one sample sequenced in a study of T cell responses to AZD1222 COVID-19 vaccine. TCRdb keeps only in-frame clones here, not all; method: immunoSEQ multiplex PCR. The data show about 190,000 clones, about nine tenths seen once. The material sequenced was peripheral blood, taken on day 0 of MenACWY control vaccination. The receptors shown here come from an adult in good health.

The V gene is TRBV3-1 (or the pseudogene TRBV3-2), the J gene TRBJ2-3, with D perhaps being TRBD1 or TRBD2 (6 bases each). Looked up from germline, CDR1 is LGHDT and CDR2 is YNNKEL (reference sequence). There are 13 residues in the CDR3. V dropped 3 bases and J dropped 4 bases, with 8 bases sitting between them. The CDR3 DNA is TGTGCCAGCAGCCAGAGGGGGGCAGATACGCAGTATTTT. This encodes CASSQRGADTQYF.

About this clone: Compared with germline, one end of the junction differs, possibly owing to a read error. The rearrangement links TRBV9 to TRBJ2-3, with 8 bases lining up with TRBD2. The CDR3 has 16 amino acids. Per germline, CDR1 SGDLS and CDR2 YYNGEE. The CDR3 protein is CASSVLAGGPTDTQYF. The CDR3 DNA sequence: TGTGCCAGCAGCGTACTCGCGGGGGGACCCACAGATACGCAATATTTT.

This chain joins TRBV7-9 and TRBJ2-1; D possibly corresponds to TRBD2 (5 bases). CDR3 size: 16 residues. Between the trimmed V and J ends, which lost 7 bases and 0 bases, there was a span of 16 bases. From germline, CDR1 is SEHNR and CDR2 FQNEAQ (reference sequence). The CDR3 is CASKLRSGSSYNEQFF. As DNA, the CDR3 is TGTGCCAGCAAACTTCGGTCTGGGAGCTCCTACAATGAGCAGTTCTTC.

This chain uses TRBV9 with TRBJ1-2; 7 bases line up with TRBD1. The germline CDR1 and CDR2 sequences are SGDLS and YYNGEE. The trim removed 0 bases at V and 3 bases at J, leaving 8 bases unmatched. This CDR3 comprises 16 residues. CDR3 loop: CASSVAEGGSDYGYTF. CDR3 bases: TGTGCCAGCAGCGTAGCCGAAGGGGGCTCTGACTATGGCTACACCTTC.

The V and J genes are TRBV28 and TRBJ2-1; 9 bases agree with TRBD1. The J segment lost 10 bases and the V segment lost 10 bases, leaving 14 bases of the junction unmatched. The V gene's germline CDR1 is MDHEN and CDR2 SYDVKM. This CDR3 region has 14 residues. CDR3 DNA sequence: TGTGCCACCCGGGGGACAGGGAGGCTAGAGGAGCAGTTCTTC. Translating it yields CATRGTGRLEEQFF.

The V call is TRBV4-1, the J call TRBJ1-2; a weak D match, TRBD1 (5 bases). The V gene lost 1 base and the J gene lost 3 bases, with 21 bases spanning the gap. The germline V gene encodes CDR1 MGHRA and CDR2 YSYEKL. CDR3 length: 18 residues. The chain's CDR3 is CASSQVASTDPGDYGYTF. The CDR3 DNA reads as TGCGCCAGCAGCCAAGTAGCCTCGACAGACCCGGGGGACTATGGCTACACCTTC.

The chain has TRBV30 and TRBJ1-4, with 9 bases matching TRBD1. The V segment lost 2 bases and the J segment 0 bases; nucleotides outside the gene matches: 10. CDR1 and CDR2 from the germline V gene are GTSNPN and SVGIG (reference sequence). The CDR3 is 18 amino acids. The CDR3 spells CAWSPWTGEPPTNEKLFF. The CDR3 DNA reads TGTGCCTGGAGTCCCTGGACAGGGGAGCCCCCAACTAATGAAAAACTGTTTTTT.

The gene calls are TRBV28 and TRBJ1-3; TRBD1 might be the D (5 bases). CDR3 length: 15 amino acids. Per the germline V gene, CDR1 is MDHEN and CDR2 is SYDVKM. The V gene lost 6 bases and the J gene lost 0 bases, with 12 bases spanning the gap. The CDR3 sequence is CASRGQSDSGNTIYF. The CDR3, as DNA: TGTGCCAGCAGGGGGCAGTCGGACTCTGGAAACACCATATATTTT.

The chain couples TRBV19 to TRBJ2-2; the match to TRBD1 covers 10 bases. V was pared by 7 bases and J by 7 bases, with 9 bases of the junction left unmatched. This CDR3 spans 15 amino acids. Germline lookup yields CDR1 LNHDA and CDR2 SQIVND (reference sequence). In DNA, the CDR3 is TGTGCCAGTATGACAGGGGGCGTGGAGGTCGGGGAGCTGTTTTTT. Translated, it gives CASMTGGVEVGELFF.

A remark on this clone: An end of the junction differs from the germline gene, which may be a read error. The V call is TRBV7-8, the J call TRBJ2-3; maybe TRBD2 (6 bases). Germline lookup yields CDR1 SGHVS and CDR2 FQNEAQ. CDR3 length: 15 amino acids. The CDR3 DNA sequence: TGTGCCAGCAGCTGCGGACGGGACTTCACAGATACGCGGTACTTT. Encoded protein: CASSCGRDFTDTRYF. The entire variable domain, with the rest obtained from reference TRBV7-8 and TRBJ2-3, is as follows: GAGVSQSPRYKVAKRGQDVALRCDPISGHVSLFWYQQALGQGPEFLTYFQNEAQLDKSGLPSDRFFAERPEGSVSTLKIQRTQQEDSAVYLCASSCGRDFTDTRYFGPGTRLTVL.

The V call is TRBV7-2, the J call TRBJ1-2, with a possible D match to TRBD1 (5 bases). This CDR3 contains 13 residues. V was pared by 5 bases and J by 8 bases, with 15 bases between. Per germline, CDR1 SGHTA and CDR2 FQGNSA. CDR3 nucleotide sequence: TGTGCCAGCAGCCAACAAGGGGCCGGGGGCTACACCTTC. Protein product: CASSQQGAGGYTF.

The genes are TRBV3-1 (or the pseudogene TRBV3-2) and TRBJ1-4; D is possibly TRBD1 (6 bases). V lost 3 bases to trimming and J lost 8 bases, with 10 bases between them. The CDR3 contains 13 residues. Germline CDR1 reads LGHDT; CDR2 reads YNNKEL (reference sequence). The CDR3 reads CASSQDGGEKLFF. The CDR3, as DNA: TGTGCCAGCAGCCAGGATGGGGGCGAAAAACTGTTTTTT.

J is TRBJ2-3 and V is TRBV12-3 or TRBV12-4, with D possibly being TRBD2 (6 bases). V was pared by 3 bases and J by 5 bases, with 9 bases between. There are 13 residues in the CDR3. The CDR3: CASSLGGRDTQYF. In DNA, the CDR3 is TGTGCCAGCAGTTTGGGGGGAAGAGATACGCAGTATTTT.

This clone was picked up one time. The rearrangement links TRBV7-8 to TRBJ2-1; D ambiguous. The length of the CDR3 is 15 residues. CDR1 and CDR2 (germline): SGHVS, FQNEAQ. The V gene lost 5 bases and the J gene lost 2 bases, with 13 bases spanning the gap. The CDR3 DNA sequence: TGTGCCAGCAGCCTTACTACCCCACCCTACAATGAGCAGTTCTTC. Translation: CASSLTTPPYNEQFF.

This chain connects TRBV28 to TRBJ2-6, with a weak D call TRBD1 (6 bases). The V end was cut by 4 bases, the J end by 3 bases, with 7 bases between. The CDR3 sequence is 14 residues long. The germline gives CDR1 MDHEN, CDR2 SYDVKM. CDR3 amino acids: CASSYRDGANVLTF. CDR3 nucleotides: TGTGCCAGCAGTTACAGGGATGGGGCCAACGTCCTGACTTTC.

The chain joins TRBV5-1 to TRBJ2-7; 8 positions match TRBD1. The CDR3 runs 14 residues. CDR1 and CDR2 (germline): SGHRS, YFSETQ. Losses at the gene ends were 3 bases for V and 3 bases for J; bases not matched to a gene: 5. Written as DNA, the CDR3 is TGCGCCAGCAGCTGGGCGACAGGGGACTACGAGCAGTACTTC. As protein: CASSWATGDYEQYF.